These T cell receptor beta chains were read from a single sample in a study of cytomegalovirus exposure and HLA in healthy donors. Using immunoSEQ multiplex PCR, the repertoire was profiled, and TCRdb retains in-frame clones only, with some absent. The data contain a few hundred thousand clones, roughly four fifths of them singletons. The material sequenced was PBMCs. Receptors originate from a woman aged 55-75 years in good health and CMV-seropositive. CDR3s include the opening cysteine and the closing phenylalanine or tryptophan. Each record gives: clone size, V gene, D gene, J gene, CDR3 protein, CDR3 DNA. The D gene is left open where the match is weak. A clone size is listed for some rows: how often the clone was seen (once, few, many), or a class if it is expanded.

>-|TRBV7-3|TRBD1|TRBJ1-1
CASSPKRTGNTEAFF
TGTGCCAGCAGCCCAAAGAGGACAGGGAACACTGAAGCTTTCTTT
>-|TRBV5-1|-|TRBJ1-5
CASSLDTGLNQPQHF
TGCGCCAGCAGCTTGGATACAGGTCTCAATCAGCCCCAGCATTTT
>-|TRBV4-1|-|TRBJ2-5
CASSLIKGETQYF
TGCGCCAGCAGCCTTATCAAGGGGGAGACCCAGTACTTC
>-|TRBV29-1|TRBD1|TRBJ2-6
CSVLGQETGTGANVLTF
TGCAGCGTTCTGGGACAGGAAACTGGGACTGGGGCCAACGTCCTGACTTTC
>-|TRBV28|TRBD1|TRBJ2-7
CASNTHGTGTYEQYF
TGTGCCAGCAACACTCACGGGACAGGGACCTACGAGCAGTACTTC
>-|TRBV11-2|TRBD2|TRBJ2-1
CASSRKLASSSYNEQFF
TGTGCCAGCAGCCGAAAACTAGCGTCGAGCTCCTACAATGAGCAGTTCTTC
>-|TRBV6-1|TRBD1|TRBJ1-2
CASSELPRFDRVYGYTF
TGTGCCAGCAGCGAACTTCCCCGATTTGACAGGGTCTATGGCTACACCTTC
>-|TRBV29-1|-|TRBJ1-2
CSVGAGETNYGYTF
TGCAGCGTTGGGGCAGGGGAAACTAACTATGGCTACACCTTC
>-|TRBV4-1|TRBD1|TRBJ2-1
CASSQGTPGQGNNEQFF
TGCGCCAGCAGCCAAGGAACCCCGGGACAGGGAAACAATGAGCAGTTCTTC
>few|TRBV4-2|-|TRBJ2-1
CASSQETAARQFF
TGTGCCAGCAGCCAAGAGACGGCGGCCAGGCAGTTCTTC
>-|TRBV6-7|TRBD2|TRBJ2-7
CASSYLGLAVTYEQYF
TGTGCCAGCAGTTATCTTGGACTAGCGGTAACCTACGAGCAGTACTTC
>once|TRBV18|TRBD2|TRBJ2-7
CASSPILAGGKEQYF
TGTGCCAGCTCACCTATCCTAGCGGGAGGGAAAGAGCAGTACTTC
>few|TRBV5-8|-|TRBJ2-5
CASSLSNGQETQYF
TGTGCCAGCAGCTTGTCTAACGGTCAAGAGACCCAGTACTTC
>-|TRBV6-1|-|TRBJ1-1
CASRAHPEAFF
TGTGCCAGCAGAGCCCACCCTGAAGCTTTCTTT
>-|TRBV10-3|-|TRBJ2-1
CAIARTDPNEQFF
TGTGCCATCGCGAGGACTGATCCCAATGAGCAGTTCTTC
>-|TRBV7-9|-|TRBJ2-7
CSSSLGGGTGSYEQYF
TGTTCCAGCAGCTTAGGGGGGGGGACGGGCAGCTACGAGCAGTACTTC